This TCR beta chain appears in the sequencing data of a study of CD8 T cells in Susac syndrome. V dropped 1 base and J dropped 3; count of bases not matched to a gene: 3. This CDR3 is built from 14 residues. Looked up from germline, CDR1 is SGHDT and CDR2 is YYEEEE. Random hexamers primed reverse transcription of about 0.45 to 1 ug RNA. Amplification of TCR beta CDR3 was carried out by immunoSEQ multiplex PCR, which covered 54 Vbeta and 13 Jbeta segments. TCRdb used MiXCR to reprocess the immunoSEQ multiplex PCR reads, holding one entry per CDR3 protein. The sample has 200,000 or so distinct CDR3 sequences; 90% to 95% are singletons.

The sequencing sample was made of CD4+ T cells from PBMCs. V is TRBV5-6 and J is TRBJ2-7, with 8 bases matching TRBD2. This TCR was sampled from a human donor with multiple sclerosis. The chain's CDR3 is CASSLRGGVYEQYF. CDR3 bases: TGTGCCAGCAGCTTGCGGGGGGGCGTCTACGAGCAGTACTTC.